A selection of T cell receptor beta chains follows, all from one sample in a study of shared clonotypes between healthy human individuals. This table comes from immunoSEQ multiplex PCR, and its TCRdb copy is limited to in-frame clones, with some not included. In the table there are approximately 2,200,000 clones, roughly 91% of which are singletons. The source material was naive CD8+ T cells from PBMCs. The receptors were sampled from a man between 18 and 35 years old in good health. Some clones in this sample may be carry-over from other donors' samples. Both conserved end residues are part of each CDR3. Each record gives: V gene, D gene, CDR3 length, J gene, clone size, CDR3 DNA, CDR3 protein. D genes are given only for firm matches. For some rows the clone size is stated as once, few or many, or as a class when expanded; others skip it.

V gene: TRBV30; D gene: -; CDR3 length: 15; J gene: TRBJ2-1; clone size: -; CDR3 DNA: TGTGCCTGGAGTGTACCCCCGGTCTCCTACAATGAGCAGTTCTTC; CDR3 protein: CAWSVPPVSYNEQFF
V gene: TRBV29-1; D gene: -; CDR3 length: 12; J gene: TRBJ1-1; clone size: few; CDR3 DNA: TGCAGTACCTCCGTGGGGGTGACTGAAGCTTTCTTT; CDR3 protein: CSTSVGVTEAFF
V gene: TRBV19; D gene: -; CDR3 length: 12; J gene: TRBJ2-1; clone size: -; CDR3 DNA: TGTGCCAGTAGTAGATGGCCCGGTGAGCAGTTCTTC; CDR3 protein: CASSRWPGEQFF
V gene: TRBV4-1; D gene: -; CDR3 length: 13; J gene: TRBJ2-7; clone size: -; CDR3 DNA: TGCGCCAGCAGACCCTTAGGTAGCTACGAGCAGTACTTC; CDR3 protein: CASRPLGSYEQYF
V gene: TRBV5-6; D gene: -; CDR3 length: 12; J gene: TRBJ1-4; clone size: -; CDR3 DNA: TGTGCCAGCAGCCCGGAGGGAGGAAAACTGTTTTTT; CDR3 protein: CASSPEGGKLFF
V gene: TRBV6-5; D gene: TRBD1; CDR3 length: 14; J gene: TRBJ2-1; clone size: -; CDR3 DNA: TGTGCCAGCAGTTACTTCGGACAGGACAATGAGCAGTTCTTC; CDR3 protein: CASSYFGQDNEQFF
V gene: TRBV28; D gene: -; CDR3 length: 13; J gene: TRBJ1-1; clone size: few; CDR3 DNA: TGTGCCAGCAGTTTGTTCCTGAACACTGAAGCTTTCTTT; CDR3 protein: CASSLFLNTEAFF
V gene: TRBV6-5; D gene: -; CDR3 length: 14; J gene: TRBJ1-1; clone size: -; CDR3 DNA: TGTGCCAGCAGTTACAAGTTCGAGGGCACTGAAGCTTTCTTT; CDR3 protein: CASSYKFEGTEAFF
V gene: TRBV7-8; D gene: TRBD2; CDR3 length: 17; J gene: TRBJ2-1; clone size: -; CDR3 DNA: TGTGCCAGCAGCTTAGGTATGTCTAGCGGACTGTACAATGAGCAGTTCTTC; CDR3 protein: CASSLGMSSGLYNEQFF
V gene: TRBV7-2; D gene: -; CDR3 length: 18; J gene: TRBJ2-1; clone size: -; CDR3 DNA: TGTGCCAGCAGCTTAGCTCCGGACCGATTTACACCATACAATGAGCAGTTCTTC; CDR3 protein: CASSLAPDRFTPYNEQFF
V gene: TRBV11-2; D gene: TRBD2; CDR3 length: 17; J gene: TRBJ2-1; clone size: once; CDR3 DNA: TGTGCCAGCAGCAAAGGACTAGCGGGAGCTTTTAACAATGAGCAGTTCTTC; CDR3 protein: CASSKGLAGAFNNEQFF
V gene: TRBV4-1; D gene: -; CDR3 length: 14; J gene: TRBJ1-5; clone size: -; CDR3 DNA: TGCGCCAGCAGCCTCGGGGCCCCTTATCAGCCCCAGCATTTT; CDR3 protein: CASSLGAPYQPQHF
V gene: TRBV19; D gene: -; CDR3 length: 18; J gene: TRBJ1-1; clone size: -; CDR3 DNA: TGTGCCAGTAGTACCATCGGGGGGGTTAAGCGGACTAACACTGAAGCTTTCTTT; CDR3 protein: CASSTIGGVKRTNTEAFF
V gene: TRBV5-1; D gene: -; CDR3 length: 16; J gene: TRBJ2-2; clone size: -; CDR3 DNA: TGCGCCAGCAGCTTTTGGGGCCCTTGGGGAACCGGGGAGCTGTTTTTT; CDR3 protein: CASSFWGPWGTGELFF
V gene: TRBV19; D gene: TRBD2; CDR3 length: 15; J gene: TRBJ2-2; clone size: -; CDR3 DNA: TGTGCCAGTACCCCGGGGGGCGGGAGGACCGGGGAGCTGTTTTTT; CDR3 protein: CASTPGGGRTGELFF
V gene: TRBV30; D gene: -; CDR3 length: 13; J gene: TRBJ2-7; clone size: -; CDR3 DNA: TGTGCCTGGTCGTTTGGAGACTCCTACGAGCAGTACTTC; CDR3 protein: CAWSFGDSYEQYF
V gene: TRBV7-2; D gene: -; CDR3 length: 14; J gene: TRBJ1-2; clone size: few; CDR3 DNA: TGTGCCAGCAGCCTCCTGACAGGAGGCTATGGCTACACCTTC; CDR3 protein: CASSLLTGGYGYTF
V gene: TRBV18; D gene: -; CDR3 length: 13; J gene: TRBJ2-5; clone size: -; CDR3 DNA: TGTGCCAGCTCACCGATAGCGGAAGAGACCCAGTACTTC; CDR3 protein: CASSPIAEETQYF
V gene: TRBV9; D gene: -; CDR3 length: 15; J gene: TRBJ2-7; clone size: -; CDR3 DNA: TGTGCCAGCAGCGTAGGTGGTGGGGGTTCCCACGAGCAGTACTTC; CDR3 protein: CASSVGGGGSHEQYF
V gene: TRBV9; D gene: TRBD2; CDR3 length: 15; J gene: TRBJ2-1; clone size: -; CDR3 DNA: TGTGCCAGCAGCGCTAGCGGGACAGAATTGGATGAGCAGTTCTTC; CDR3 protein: CASSASGTELDEQFF
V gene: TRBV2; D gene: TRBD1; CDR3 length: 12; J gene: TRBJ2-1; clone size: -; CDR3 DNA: TGTGCCAGCAGTTACAGGGGGAATGAGCAGTTCTTC; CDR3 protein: CASSYRGNEQFF
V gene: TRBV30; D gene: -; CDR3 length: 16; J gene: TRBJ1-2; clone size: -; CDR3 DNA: TGTGCCTGGATCCCCCTCAAGGGGGAGAAAAACTATGGCTACACCTTC; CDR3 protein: CAWIPLKGEKNYGYTF
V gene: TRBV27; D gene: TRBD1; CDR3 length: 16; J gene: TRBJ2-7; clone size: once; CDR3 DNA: TGTGCCAGCAGTTTAGAATGGGACAGGGGATCCTACGAGCAGTACTTC; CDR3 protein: CASSLEWDRGSYEQYF
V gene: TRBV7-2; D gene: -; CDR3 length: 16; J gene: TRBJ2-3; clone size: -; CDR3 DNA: TGTGCCAGCAGCTTAGCCGTTCGGACAAGCACAGATACGCAGTATTTT; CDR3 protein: CASSLAVRTSTDTQYF
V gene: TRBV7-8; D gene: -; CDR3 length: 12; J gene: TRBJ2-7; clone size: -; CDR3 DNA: TGTGCCAGCAGTCCCTCGGGGCCTGAGCAGTACTTC; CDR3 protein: CASSPSGPEQYF
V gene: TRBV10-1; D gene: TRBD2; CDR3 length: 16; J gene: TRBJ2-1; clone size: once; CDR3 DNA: TGCGCCAGCAAAGAGCCGGGACTAGCGGGGAACAATGAGCAGTTCTTC; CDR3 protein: CASKEPGLAGNNEQFF
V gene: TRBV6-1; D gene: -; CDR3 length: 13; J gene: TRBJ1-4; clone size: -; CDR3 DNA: TGTGCCAGCCGAGCAGTCGCGAGCGAAAAACTGTTTTTT; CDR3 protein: CASRAVASEKLFF
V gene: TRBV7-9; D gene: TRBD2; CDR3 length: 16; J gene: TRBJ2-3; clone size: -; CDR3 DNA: TGTGCCAGTGGACTAGCGGGAGCATATAGCACAGATACGCAGTATTTT; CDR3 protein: CASGLAGAYSTDTQYF
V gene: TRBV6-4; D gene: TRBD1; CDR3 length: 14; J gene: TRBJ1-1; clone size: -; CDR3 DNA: TGTGCCAGCAGGGAGACAGGGATAGCAACTGAAGCTTTCTTT; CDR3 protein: CASRETGIATEAFF
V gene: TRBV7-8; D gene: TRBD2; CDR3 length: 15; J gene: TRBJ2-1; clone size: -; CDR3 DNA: TGTGCCAGCAGCCTGGGACTAGCGGGAGGCGATGAGCAGTTCTTC; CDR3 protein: CASSLGLAGGDEQFF
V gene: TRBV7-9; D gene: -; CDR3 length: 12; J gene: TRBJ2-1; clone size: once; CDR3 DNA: TGTGCCAGCACCATCAGAGGGAATGAGCAGTTCTTC; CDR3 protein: CASTIRGNEQFF
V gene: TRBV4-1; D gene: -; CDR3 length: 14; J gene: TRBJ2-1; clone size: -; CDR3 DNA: TGCGCCAGCAGCCAAGGGCCCAGGGGCCCGGGGCAGTTCTTC; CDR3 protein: CASSQGPRGPGQFF
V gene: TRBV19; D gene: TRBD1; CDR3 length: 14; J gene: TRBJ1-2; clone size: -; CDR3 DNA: TGTGCCAGTAGTACTAAGGACAGGGGGGATGGCTACACCTTC; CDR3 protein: CASSTKDRGDGYTF
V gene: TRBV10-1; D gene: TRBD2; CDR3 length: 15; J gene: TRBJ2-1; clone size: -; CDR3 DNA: TGCGCCAGCAGCTACGGACTAGCGGGATCGGCTGAGCAGTTCTTC; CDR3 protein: CASSYGLAGSAEQFF
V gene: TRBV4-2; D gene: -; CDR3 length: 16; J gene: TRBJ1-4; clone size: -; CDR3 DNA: TGTGCCAGCAGCCAAGAGCGGGGCAGAACTAATGAAAAACTGTTTTTT; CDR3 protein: CASSQERGRTNEKLFF
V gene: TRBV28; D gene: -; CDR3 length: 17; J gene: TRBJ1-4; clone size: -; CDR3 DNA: TGTGCCAGCAGGATGGGGGGGGCCCCTGACCCCCATGAAAAACTGTTTTTT; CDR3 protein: CASRMGGAPDPHEKLFF
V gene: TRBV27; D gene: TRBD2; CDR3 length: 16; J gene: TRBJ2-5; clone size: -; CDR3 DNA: TGTGCCAGCAGCTCCCTAGCTCGAGCGGGAGTAAAGACCCAGTACTTC; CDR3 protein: CASSSLARAGVKTQYF
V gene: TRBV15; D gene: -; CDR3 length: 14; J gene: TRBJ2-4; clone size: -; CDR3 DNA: TGTGCCACCAGGGGAGGATTAGCCAAAAACATTCAGTACTTC; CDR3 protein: CATRGGLAKNIQYF
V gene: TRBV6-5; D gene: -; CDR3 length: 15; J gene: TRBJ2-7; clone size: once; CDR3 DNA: TGTGCCAGCAGAGATTACGACAGGGGAGGGTACGAGCAGTACTTC; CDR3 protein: CASRDYDRGGYEQYF
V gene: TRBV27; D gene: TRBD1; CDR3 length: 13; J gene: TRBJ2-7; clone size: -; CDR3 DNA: TGTGCCAGCAGACGGGACAGCTCCTACGAGCAGTACTTC; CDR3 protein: CASRRDSSYEQYF
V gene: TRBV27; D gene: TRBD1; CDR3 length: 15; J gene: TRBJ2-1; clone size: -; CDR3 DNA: TGTGCCAGCAGTTTGGACAGGGGTTCCTACAATGAGCAGTTCTTC; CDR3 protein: CASSLDRGSYNEQFF
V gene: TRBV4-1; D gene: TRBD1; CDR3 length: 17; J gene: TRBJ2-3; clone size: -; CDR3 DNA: TGCGCCAGCAGCCAACACTTGGGACAGGTACCCCCGGATACGCAGTATTTT; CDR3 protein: CASSQHLGQVPPDTQYF
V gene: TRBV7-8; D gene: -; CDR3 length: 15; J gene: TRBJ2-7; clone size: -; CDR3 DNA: TGTGCCAGCAGCTTATTAGCCAGGGGCGAGTACGAGCAGTACTTC; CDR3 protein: CASSLLARGEYEQYF
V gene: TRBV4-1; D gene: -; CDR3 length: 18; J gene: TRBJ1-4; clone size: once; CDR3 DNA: TGCGCCAGCAGCCAGGATTTAGGAGAGCCTGCAACTAATGAAAAACTGTTTTTT; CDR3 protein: CASSQDLGEPATNEKLFF
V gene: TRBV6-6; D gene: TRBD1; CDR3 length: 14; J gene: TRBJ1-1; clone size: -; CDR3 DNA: TGTGCCAGCAGTTCTGGGACAGGGTCGGGTGAAGCTTTCTTT; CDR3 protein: CASSSGTGSGEAFF
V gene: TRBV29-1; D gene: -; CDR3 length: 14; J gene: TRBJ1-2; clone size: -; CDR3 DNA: TGCAGCGTTATCTCCTACTTGAACCCGGGCGGCTACACCTTC; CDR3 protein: CSVISYLNPGGYTF
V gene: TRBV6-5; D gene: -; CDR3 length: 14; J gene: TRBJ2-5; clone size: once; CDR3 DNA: TGTGCCAGCAGTTACAATGAGGGAACCGAGACCCAGTACTTC; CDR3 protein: CASSYNEGTETQYF
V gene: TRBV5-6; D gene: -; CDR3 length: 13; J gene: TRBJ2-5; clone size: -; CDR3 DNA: TGTGCCAGCAGCTCCACACAGCAAGAGACCCAGTACTTC; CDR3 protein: CASSSTQQETQYF